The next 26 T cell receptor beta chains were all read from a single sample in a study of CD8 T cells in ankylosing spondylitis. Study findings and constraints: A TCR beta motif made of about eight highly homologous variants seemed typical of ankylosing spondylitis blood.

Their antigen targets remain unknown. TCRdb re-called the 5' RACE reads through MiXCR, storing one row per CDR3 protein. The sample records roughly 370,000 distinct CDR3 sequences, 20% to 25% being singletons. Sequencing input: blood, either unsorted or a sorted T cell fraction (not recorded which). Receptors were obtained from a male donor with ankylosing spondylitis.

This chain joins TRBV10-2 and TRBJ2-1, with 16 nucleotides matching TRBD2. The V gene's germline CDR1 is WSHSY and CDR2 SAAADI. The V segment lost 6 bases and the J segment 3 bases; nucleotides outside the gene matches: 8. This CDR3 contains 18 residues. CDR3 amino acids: CASRGTSGRAGDYNEQFF. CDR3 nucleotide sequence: TGCGCCAGCAGAGGGACTAGCGGGAGGGCCGGGGACTACAATGAGCAGTTCTTC.

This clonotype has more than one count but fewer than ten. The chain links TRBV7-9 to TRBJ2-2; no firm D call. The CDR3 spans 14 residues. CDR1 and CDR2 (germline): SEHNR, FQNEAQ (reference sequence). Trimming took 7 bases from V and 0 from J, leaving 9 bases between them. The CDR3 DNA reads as TGTGCCAGCAACCCTCCCGCGAACACCGGGGAGCTGTTTTTT. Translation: CASNPPANTGELFF.

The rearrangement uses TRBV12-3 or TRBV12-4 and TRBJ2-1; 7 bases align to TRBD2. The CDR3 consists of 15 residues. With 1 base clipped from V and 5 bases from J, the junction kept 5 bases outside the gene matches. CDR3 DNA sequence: TGTGCCAGCAGTTTAGGGGGGGAGGGGAACAATGAGCAGTTCTTC. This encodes CASSLGGEGNNEQFF.

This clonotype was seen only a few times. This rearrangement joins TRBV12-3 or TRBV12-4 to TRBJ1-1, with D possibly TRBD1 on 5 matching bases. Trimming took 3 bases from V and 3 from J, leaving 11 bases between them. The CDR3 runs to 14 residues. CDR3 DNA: TGTGCCAGCAGTTTCACAAGGGGCGACACTGAAGCTTTCTTT. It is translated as CASSFTRGDTEAFF.

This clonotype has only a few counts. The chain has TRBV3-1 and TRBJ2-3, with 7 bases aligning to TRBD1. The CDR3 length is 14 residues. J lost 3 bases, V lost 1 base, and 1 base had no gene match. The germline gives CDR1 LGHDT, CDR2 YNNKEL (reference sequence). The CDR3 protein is CASSQVTGTDTQYF. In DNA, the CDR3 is TGTGCCAGCAGCCAAGTGACAGGGACAGATACGCAGTATTTT.

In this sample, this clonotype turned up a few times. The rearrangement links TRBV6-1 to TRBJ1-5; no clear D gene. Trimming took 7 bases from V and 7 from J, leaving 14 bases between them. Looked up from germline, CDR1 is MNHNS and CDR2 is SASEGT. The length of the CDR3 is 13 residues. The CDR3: CASTVRRGQPQHF. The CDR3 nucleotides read TGTGCCAGCACTGTTCGGCGAGGACAGCCCCAGCATTTT.

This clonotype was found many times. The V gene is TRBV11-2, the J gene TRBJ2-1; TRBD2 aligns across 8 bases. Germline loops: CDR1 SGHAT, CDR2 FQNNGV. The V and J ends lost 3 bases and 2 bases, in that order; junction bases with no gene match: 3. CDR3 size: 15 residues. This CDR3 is CASSFRGGAYNEQFF. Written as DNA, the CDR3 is TGTGCCAGCAGCTTTCGGGGGGGAGCCTACAATGAGCAGTTCTTC.

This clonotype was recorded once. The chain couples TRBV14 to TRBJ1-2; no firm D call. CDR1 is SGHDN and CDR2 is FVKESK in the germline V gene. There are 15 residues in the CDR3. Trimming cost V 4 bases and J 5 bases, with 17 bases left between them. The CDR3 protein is CASSPLGRGDYGYTF. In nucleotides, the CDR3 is TGTGCCAGCAGCCCCCTAGGTCGGGGAGATTATGGCTACACCTTC.

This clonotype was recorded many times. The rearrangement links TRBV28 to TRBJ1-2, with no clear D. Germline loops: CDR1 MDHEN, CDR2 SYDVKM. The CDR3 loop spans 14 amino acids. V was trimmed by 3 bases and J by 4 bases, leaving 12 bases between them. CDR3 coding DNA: TGTGCCAGCAGTTTCGGCCCCGAGCGCTATGGCTACACCTTC. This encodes CASSFGPERYGYTF.

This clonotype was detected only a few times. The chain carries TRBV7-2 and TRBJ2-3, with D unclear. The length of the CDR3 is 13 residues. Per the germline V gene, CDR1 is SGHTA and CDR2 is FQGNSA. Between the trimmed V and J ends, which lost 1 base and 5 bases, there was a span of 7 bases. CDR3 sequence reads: CASSLDFRDTQYF. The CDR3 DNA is TGTGCCAGCAGCTTAGATTTCAGAGATACGCAGTATTTT.

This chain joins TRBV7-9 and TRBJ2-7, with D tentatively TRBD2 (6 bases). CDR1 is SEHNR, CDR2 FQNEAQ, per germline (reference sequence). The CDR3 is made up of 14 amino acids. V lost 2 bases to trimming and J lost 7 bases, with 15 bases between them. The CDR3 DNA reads TGTGCCAGCAGCTTATGGGCCACCCGGGAGGAGCAGTACTTC. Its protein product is CASSLWATREEQYF.

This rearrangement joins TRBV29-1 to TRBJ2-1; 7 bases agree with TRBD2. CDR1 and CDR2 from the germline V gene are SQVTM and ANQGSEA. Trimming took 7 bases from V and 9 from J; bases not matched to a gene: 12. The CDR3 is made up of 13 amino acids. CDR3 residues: CSAQLAGVGEQFF. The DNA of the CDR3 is TGCAGCGCCCAACTGGCGGGAGTGGGTGAGCAGTTCTTC.

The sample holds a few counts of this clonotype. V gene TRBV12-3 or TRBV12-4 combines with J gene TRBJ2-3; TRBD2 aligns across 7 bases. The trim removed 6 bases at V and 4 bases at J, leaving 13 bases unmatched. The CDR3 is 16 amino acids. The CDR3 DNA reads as TGTGCCAGCAGGGCCAGGGCGGGAGCCTTACCAGATACGCAGTATTTT. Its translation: CASRARAGALPDTQYF.

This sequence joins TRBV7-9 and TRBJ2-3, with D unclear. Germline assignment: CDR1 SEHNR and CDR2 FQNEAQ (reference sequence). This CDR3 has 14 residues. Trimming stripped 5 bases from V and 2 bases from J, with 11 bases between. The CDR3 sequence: CASSTNGPTDTQYF. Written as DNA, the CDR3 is TGTGCCAGCAGCACAAACGGACCCACAGATACGCAGTATTTT. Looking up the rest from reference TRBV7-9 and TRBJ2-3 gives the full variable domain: DTGVSQNPRHKITKRGQNVTFRCDPISEHNRLYWYRQTLGQGPEFLTYFQNEAQLEKSRLLSDRFSAERPKGSFSTLEIQRTEQGDSAMYLCASSTNGPTDTQYFGPGTRLTVL.

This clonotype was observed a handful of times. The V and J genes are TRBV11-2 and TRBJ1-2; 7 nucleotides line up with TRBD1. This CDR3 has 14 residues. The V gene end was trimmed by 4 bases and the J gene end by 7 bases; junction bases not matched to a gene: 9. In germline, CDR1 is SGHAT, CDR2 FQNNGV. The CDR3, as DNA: TGTGCCAGCAGCTCGGACAGGCTTAGAAGTGGCTACACCTTC. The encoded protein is CASSSDRLRSGYTF.

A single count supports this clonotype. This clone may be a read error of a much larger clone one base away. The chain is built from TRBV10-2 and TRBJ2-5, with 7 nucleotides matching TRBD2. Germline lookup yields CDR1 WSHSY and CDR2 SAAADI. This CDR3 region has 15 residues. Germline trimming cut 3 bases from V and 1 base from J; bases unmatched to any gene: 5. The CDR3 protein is CASSDTGTTQETQYF. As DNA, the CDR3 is TGCGCCAGCAGTGACACCGGGACTACCCAAGAGACCCAGTACTTC.

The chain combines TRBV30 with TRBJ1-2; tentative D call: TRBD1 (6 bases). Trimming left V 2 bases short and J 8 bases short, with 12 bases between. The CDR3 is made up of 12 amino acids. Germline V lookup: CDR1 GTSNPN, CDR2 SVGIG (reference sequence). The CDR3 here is CAWSLGGAGYTF. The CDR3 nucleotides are TGTGCCTGGAGTCTAGGGGGAGCCGGCTACACCTTC.

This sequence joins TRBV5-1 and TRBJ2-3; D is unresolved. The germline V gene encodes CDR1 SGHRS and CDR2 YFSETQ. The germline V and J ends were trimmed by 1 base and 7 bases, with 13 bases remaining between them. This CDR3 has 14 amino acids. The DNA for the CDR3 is TGCGCCAGCAGCTTGCGCGAGTCCAGCTATACGCAGTATTTT. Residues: CASSLRESSYTQYF.

In nucleotides, the CDR3 is TGCAGTGCTAGAGATTCGGGGCAGGGACGCACAGATACGCAGTATTTT. Its translation: CSARDSGQGRTDTQYF. The V call is TRBV20-1, the J call TRBJ2-3, with D perhaps given as TRBD1 or TRBD2 (5 bases each). V lost 0 bases and J lost 1, with 14 bases in between. CDR3 length: 16 amino acids. Germline V gives CDR1 DFQATT, CDR2 SNEGSKA (reference sequence).

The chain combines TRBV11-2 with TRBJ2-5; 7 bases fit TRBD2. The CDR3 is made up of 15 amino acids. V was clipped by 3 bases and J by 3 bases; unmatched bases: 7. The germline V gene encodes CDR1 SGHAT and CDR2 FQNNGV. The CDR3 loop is CASSFRGVAKETQYF. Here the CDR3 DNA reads TGTGCCAGCAGCTTCCGGGGGGTGGCAAAAGAGACCCAGTACTTC. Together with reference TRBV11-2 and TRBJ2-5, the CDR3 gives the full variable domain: EAGVAQSPRYKIIEKRQSVAFWCNPISGHATLYWYQQILGQGPKLLIQFQNNGVVDDSQLPKDRFSAERLKGVDSTLKIQPAKLEDSAVYLCASSFRGVAKETQYFGPGTRLLVL.

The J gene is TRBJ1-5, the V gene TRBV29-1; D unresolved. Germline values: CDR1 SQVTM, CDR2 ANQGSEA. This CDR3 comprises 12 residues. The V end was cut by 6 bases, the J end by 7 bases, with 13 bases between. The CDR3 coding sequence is TGCAGCGTCAAGGAGGGTGGGCAGCCCCAGCATTTT. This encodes CSVKEGGQPQHF.

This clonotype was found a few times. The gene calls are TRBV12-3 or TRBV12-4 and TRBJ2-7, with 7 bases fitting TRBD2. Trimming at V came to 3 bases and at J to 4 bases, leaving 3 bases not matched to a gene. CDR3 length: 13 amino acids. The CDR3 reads CASSLGREYEQYF. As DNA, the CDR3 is TGTGCCAGCAGTTTGGGGAGGGAGTACGAGCAGTACTTC.

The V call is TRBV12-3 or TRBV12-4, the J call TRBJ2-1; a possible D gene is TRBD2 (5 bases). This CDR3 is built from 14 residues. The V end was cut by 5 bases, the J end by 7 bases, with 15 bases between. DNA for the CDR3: TGTGCCAGCAGTCCCCTAGCAATGGGAAATGAGCAGTTCTTC. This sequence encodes CASSPLAMGNEQFF.

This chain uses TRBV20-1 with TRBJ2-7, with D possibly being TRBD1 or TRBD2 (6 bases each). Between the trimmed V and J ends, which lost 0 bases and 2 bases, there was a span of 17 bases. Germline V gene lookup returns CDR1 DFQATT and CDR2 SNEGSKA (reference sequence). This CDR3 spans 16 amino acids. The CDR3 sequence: CSARDPGGARTYEQYF. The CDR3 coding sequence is TGCAGTGCTAGAGACCCCGGGGGCGCGAGGACCTACGAGCAGTACTTC.

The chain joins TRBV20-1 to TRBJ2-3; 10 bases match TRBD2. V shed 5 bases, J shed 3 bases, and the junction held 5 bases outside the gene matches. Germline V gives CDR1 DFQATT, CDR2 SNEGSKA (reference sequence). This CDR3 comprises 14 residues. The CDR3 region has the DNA TGCAGTGCTCCTAGCGGGAGAGGGACAGATACGCAGTATTTT. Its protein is CSAPSGRGTDTQYF.

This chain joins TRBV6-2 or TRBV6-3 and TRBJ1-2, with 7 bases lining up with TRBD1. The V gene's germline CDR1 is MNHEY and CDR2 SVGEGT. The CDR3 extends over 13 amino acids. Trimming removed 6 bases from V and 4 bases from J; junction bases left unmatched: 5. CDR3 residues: CASRGDRSYGYTF. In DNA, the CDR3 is TGTGCCAGCAGGGGGGACAGATCCTATGGCTACACCTTC.